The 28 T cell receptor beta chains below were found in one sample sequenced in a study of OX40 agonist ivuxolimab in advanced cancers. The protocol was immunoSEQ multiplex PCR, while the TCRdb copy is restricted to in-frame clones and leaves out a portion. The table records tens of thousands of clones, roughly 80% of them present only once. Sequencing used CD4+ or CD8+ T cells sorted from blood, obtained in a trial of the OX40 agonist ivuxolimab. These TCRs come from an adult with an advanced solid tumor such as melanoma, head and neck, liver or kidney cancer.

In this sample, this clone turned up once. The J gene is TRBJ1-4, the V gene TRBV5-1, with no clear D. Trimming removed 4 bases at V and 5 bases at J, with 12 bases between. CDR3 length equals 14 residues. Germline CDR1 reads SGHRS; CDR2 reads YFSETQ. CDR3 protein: CASSPSGRNEKLFF. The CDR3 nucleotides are TGCGCCAGCAGCCCCTCAGGACGGAATGAAAAACTGTTTTTT.

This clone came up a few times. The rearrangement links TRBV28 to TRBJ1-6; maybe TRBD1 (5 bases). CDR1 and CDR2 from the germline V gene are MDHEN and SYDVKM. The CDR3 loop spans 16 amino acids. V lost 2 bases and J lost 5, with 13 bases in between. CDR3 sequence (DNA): TGTGCCAGCAGTTTAACCTCTGGGGCCCATAATTCACCCCTCCACTTT. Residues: CASSLTSGAHNSPLHF.

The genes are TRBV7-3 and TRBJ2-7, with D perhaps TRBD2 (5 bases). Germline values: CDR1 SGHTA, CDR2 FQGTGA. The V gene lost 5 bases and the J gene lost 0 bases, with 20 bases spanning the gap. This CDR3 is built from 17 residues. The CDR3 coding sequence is TGTGCCAGCAGCGCTCGACTCGAAGCGGAGAGCTCCTACGAGCAGTACTTC. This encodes CASSARLEAESSYEQYF.

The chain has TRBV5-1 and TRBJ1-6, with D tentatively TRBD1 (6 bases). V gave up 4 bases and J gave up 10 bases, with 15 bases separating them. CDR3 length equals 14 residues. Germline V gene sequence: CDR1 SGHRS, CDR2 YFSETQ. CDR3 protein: CASSREGDRSPLHF. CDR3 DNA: TGCGCCAGCAGCCGGGAGGGGGACCGCTCACCCCTCCACTTT.

CDR3 loop: CASSPGTGGTGQPQHF. In DNA, the CDR3 is TGTGCCAGCTCACCTGGGACAGGGGGTACGGGTCAGCCCCAGCATTTT. The chain uses TRBV18 and TRBJ1-5, with 11 nucleotides matching TRBD1. The length of the CDR3 is 16 residues. Germline V gene sequence: CDR1 KGHSH, CDR2 LQKENI. With V trimmed by 3 bases and J by 6 bases, 7 bases remained unmatched. Filled out from reference TRBV18 and TRBJ1-5, the complete variable domain reads NAGVMQNPRHLVRRRGQEARLRCSPMKGHSHVYWYRQLPEEGLKFMVYLQKENIIDESGMPKERFSAEFPKEGPSILRIQQVVRGDSAAYFCASSPGTGGTGQPQHFGDGTRLSIL.

CDR3: CATRDRAFTEAFF. CDR3 in DNA: TGTGCCACCCGGGACAGGGCTTTCACTGAAGCTTTCTTT. This chain uses TRBV6-1 with TRBJ1-1; 9 nucleotides align to TRBD1. The V gene's germline CDR1 is MNHNS and CDR2 SASEGT. The CDR3 consists of 13 residues. Trimming took 10 bases from V and 4 from J; bases not matched to a gene: 7.

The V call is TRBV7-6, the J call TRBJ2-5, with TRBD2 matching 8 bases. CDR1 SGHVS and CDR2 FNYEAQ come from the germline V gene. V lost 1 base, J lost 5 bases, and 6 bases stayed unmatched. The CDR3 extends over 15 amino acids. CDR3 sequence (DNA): TGTGCCAGCAGCTTAGTCCCTACTAGCGGCGAGACCCAGTACTTC. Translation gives CASSLVPTSGETQYF. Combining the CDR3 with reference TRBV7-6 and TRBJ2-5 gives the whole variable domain GAGVSQSPRYKVTKRGQDVALRCDPISGHVSLYWYRQALGQGPEFLTYFNYEAQQDKSGLPNDRFSAERPEGSISTLTIQRTEQRDSAMYRCASSLVPTSGETQYFGPGTRLLVL.

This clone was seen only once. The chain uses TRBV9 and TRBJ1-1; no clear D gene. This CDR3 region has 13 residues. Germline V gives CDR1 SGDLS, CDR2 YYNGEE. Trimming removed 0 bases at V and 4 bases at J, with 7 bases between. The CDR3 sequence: CASSVAEGTEAFF. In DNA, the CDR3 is TGTGCCAGCAGCGTAGCCGAGGGCACTGAAGCTTTCTTT. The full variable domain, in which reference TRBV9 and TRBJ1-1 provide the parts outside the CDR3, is DSGVTQTPKHLITATGQRVTLRCSPRSGDLSVYWYQQSLDQGLQFLIQYYNGEERAKGNILERFSAQQFPDLHSELNLSSLELGDSALYFCASSVAEGTEAFFGQGTRLTVV.

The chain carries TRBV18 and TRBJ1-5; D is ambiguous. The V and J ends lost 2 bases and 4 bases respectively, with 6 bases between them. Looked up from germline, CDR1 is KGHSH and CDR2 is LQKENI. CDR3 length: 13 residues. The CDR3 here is CASSPGLNQPQHF. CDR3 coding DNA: TGTGCCAGCTCACCAGGACTGAATCAGCCCCAGCATTTT.

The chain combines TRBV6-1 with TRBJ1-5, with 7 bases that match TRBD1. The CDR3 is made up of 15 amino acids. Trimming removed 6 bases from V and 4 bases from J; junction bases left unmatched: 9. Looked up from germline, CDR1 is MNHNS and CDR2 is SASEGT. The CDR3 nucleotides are TGTGCCAGCAGACAGCGCCGGGACAGAAATCAGCCCCAGCATTTT. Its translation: CASRQRRDRNQPQHF.

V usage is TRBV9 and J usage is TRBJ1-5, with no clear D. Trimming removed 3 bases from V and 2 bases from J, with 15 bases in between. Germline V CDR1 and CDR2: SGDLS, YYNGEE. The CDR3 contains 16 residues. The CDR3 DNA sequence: TGTGCCAGCAGCGGTGACGGGAAAGGGCGCAATCAGCCCCAGCATTTT. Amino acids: CASSGDGKGRNQPQHF.

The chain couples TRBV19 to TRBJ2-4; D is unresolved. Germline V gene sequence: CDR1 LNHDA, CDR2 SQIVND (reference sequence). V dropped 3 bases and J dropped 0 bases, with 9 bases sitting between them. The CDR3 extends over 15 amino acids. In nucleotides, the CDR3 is TGTGCCAGTAGTATGCCCGGGTTAGCCAAAAACATTCAGTACTTC. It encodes CASSMPGLAKNIQYF.

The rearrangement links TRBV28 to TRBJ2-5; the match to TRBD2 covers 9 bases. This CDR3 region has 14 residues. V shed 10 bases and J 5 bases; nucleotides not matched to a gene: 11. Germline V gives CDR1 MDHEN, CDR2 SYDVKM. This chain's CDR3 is CATGQGTSYETQYF. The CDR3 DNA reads TGTGCCACAGGCCAAGGGACTAGCTATGAGACCCAGTACTTC.

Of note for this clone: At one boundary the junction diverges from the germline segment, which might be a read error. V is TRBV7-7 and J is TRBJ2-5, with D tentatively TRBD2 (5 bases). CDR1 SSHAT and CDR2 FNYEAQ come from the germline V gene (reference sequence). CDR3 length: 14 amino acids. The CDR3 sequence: CASSPGSPGETQYF. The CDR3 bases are TGTGCTAGCAGCCCGGGTTCCCCGGGGGAGACCCAGTACTTC.

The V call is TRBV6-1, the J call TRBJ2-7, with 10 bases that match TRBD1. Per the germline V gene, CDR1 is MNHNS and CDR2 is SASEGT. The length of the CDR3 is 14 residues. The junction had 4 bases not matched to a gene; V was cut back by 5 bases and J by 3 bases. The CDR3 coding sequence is TGTGCCAGCAGTACGGGACAGGGGCTCTACGAGCAGTACTTC. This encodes CASSTGQGLYEQYF.

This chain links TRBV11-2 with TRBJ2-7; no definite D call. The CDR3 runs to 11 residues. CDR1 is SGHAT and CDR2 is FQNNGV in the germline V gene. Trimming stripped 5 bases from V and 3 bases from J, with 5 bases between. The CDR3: CASSLHYEQYF. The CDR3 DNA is TGTGCCAGCAGCCTCCACTACGAGCAGTACTTC.

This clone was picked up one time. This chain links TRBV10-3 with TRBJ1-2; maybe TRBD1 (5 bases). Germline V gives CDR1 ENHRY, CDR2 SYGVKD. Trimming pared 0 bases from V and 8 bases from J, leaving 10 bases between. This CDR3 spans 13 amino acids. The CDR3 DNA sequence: TGTGCCATCAGTGAGTCCTCCCCAGGGGGCTACACCTTC. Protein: CAISESSPGGYTF.

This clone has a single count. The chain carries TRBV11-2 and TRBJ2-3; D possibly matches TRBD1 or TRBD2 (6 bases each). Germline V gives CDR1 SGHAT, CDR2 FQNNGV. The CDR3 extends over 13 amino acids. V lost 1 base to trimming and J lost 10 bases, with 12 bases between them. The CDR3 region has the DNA TGTGCCAGCAGCTTAGGAGGGGGGCGCCCGCAGTATTTT. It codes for CASSLGGGRPQYF.

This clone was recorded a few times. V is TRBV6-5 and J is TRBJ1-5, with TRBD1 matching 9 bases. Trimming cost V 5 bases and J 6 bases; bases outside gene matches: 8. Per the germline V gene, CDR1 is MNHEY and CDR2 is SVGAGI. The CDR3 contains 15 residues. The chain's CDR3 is CASSQSTGGGQPQHF. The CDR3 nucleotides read TGTGCCAGCAGTCAATCGACAGGGGGTGGTCAGCCCCAGCATTTT.

The CDR3 here is CASRGPSYEQYF. The CDR3 region has the DNA TGCGCCAGCAGGGGGCCCTCCTACGAGCAGTACTTC. V gene TRBV5-1 combines with J gene TRBJ2-5; possible D gene TRBD1, 5 bases. The DNA end is a closer match to TRBJ2-7, so the J assignment may be wrong. The CDR3 totals 12 residues. Germline V gene sequence: CDR1 SGHRS, CDR2 YFSETQ.

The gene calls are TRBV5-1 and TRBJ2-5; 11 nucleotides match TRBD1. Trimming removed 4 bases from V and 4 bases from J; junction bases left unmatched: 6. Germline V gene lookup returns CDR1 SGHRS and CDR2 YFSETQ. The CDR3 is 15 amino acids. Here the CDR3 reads CASSKGQGAGETQYF. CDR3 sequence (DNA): TGCGCCAGCAGCAAAGGACAGGGGGCTGGAGAGACCCAGTACTTC.

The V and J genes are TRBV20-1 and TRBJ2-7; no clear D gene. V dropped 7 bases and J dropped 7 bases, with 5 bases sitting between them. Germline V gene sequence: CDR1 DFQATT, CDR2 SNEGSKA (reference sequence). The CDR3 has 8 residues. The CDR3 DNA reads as TGCAGTGTGTCTGAGCAGTACTTC. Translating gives CSVSEQYF.

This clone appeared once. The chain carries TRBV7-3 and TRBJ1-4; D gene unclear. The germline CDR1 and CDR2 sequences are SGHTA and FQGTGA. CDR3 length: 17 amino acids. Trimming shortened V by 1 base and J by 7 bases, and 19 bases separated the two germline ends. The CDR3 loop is CASSLIFSRVGFEKLFF. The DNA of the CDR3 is TGTGCCAGCAGCTTAATTTTTAGTAGGGTTGGGTTTGAAAAACTGTTTTTT.

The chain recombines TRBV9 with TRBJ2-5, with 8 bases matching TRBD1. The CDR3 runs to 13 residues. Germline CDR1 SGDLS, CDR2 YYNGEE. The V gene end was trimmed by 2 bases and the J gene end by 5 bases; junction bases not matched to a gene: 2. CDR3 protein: CASSVRGLETQYF. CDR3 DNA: TGTGCCAGCAGCGTCAGGGGGCTGGAGACCCAGTACTTC. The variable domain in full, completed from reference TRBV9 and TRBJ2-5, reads DSGVTQTPKHLITATGQRVTLRCSPRSGDLSVYWYQQSLDQGLQFLIQYYNGEERAKGNILERFSAQQFPDLHSELNLSSLELGDSALYFCASSVRGLETQYFGPGTRLLVL.

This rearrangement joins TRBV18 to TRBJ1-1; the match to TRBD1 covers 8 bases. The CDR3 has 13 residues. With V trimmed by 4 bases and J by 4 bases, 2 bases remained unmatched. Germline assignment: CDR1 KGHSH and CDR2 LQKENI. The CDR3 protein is CASSLTGGTEAFF. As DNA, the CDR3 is TGTGCCAGCTCACTTACAGGGGGCACTGAAGCTTTCTTT.

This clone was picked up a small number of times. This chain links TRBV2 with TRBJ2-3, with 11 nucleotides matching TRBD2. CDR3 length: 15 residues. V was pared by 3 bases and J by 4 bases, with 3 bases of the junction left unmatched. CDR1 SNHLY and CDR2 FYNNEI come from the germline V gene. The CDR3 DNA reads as TGTGCCAGCAGTGATGTGACTAGCGGGGCAGATACGCAGTATTTT. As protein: CASSDVTSGADTQYF.

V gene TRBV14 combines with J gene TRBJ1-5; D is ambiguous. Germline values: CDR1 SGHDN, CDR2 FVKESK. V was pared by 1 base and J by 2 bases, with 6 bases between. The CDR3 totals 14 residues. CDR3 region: CASSQGKGNQPQHF. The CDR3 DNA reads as TGTGCCAGCAGCCAAGGGAAAGGCAATCAGCCCCAGCATTTT.

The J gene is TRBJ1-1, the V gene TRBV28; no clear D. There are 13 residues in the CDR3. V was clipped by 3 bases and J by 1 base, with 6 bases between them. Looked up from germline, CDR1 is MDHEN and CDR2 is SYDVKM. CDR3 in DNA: TGTGCCAGCAGTTTCTCAGGGAACACTGAAGCTTTCTTT. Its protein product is CASSFSGNTEAFF. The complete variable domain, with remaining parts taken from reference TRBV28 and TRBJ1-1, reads DVKVTQSSRYLVKRTGEKVFLECVQDMDHENMFWYRQDPGLGLRLIYFSYDVKMKEKGDIPEGYSVSREKKERFSLILESASTNQTSMYLCASSFSGNTEAFFGQGTRLTVV.